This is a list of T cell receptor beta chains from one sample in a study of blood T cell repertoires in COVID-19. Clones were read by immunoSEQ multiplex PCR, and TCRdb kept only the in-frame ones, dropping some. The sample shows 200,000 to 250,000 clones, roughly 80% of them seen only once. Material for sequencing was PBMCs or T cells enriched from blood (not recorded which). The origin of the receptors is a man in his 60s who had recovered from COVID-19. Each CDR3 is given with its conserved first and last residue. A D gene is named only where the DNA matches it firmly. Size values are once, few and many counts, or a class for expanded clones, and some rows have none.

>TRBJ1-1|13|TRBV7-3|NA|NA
TGTGCCAGCAGATTGTTCTCCGACACTGAAGCTTTCTTT
CASRLFSDTEAFF
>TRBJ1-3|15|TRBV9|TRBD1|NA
TGTGCCAGCAGCGTAGGCAGGGGGTCTGGAAACACCATATATTTT
CASSVGRGSGNTIYF
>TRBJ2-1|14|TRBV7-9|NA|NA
TGTGCCAGCAGCTTAGCTCACCAGGGGAATGAGCAGTTCTTC
CASSLAHQGNEQFF
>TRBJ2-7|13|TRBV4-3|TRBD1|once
TGCGCCAGCAGCCAACAGGGGGCTTTCGAGCAGTACTTC
CASSQQGAFEQYF
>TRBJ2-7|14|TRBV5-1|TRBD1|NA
TGCGCCAGCAGCTTGGGAGACAGGGTTTCCGAGCAGTACTTC
CASSLGDRVSEQYF
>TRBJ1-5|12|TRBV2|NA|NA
TGTGCCAGCGGTGACGGAGGTCAGCCCCAGCATTTT
CASGDGGQPQHF
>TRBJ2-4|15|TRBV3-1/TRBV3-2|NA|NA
TGTGCCAGCAGCCAAGATAGGGGTACGGTAAACATTCAGTACTTC
CASSQDRGTVNIQYF
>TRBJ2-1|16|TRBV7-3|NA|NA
TGTGCCAGCAGCCAGACTATGGGGGCCACCATCAATGAGCAGTTCTTC
CASSQTMGATINEQFF
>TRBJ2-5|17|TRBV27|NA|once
TGTGCCAGCAGTTCCATTATAGGGGGGGACGGGTTGCAGACCCAGTACTTC
CASSSIIGGDGLQTQYF
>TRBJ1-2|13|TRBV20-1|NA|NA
TGCAGTGCTAGTAATAGTGATAACTATGGCTACACCTTC
CSASNSDNYGYTF
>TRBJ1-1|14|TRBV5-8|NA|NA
TGTGCCAGCAGCTTCGACAGGCGGAACACTGAAGCTTTCTTT
CASSFDRRNTEAFF
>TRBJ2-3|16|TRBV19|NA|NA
TGTGCCAGTAGTCCCCCGGGCCAGGGTCGCTCAGATACGCAGTATTTT
CASSPPGQGRSDTQYF
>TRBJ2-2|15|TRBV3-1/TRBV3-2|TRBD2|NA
TGTGCCAGCAGCGACCGGGGGGGCTACACCGGGGAGCTGTTTTTT
CASSDRGGYTGELFF
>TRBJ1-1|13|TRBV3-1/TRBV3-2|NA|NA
TGTGCCAGCAGCCAATGCCAGTCCACTGAAGCTTTCTTT
CASSQCQSTEAFF
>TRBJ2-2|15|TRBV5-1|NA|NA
TGCGCCAGCAGCTTGGATGTATTCCCCGTCGGGGAGCTGTTTTTT
CASSLDVFPVGELFF
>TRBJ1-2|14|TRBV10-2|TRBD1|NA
TGCGCCAGCAGCACGGACAGGGAGAACTATGGCTACACCTTC
CASSTDRENYGYTF
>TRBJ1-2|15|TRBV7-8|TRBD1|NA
TGTGCCAGCAGCAAGGGGGGCGACAGGGCCTATGGCTACACCTTC
CASSKGGDRAYGYTF
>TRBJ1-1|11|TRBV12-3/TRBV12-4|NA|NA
TGTGCCAGCACCAGGGAGGCTGAAGCTTTCTTT
CASTREAEAFF
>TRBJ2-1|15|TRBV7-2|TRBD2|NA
TGTGCCAGCAGCTTAGTGCGGGGGGCAGGTAATGAGCAGTTCTTC
CASSLVRGAGNEQFF
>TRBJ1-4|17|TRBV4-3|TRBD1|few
TGCGCCAGCAGCCAAGGACAGGGGGCGTCACAGGGTGAAAAACTGTTTTTT
CASSQGQGASQGEKLFF
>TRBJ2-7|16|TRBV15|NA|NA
TGTGCCACCAGCAGAGGCAGGGGCCTTATTTCCTACGAGCAGTACTTC
CATSRGRGLISYEQYF
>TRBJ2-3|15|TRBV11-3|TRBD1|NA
TGTGCCAGCAGCTCGCGACAGGGGGCCGCAGATACGCAGTATTTT
CASSSRQGAADTQYF